This T cell receptor beta chain originates from a study of sequential checkpoint blockade in melanoma. Study as a whole: Both treatment sequences were followed by maintenance nivolumab.

Data came from immunoSEQ multiplex PCR; TCRdb stores just in-frame clones and leaves some out. The sample lists over 10,000 clones; 70% to 85% were seen once. Treatment indicated: randomized to nivolumab then ipilimumab (arm A) or the reverse (arm B). Specimen: CD8+ T cells sorted from blood (inferred from file names), collected from a patient given nivolumab and ipilimumab in sequence. The sequence was collected from a human donor with melanoma.

In nucleotides, the CDR3 is TGCGCCAGCAGCCAGAATTCGGGACTACCAGACAATGAGCAGTTCTTC. Translating gives CASSQNSGLPDNEQFF. The chain carries TRBV4-1 and TRBJ2-1, with 7 bases that match TRBD2. Germline lookup yields CDR1 MGHRA and CDR2 YSYEKL. The CDR3 sequence is 16 residues long. With 3 bases clipped from V and 5 bases from J, the junction kept 10 bases outside the gene matches.